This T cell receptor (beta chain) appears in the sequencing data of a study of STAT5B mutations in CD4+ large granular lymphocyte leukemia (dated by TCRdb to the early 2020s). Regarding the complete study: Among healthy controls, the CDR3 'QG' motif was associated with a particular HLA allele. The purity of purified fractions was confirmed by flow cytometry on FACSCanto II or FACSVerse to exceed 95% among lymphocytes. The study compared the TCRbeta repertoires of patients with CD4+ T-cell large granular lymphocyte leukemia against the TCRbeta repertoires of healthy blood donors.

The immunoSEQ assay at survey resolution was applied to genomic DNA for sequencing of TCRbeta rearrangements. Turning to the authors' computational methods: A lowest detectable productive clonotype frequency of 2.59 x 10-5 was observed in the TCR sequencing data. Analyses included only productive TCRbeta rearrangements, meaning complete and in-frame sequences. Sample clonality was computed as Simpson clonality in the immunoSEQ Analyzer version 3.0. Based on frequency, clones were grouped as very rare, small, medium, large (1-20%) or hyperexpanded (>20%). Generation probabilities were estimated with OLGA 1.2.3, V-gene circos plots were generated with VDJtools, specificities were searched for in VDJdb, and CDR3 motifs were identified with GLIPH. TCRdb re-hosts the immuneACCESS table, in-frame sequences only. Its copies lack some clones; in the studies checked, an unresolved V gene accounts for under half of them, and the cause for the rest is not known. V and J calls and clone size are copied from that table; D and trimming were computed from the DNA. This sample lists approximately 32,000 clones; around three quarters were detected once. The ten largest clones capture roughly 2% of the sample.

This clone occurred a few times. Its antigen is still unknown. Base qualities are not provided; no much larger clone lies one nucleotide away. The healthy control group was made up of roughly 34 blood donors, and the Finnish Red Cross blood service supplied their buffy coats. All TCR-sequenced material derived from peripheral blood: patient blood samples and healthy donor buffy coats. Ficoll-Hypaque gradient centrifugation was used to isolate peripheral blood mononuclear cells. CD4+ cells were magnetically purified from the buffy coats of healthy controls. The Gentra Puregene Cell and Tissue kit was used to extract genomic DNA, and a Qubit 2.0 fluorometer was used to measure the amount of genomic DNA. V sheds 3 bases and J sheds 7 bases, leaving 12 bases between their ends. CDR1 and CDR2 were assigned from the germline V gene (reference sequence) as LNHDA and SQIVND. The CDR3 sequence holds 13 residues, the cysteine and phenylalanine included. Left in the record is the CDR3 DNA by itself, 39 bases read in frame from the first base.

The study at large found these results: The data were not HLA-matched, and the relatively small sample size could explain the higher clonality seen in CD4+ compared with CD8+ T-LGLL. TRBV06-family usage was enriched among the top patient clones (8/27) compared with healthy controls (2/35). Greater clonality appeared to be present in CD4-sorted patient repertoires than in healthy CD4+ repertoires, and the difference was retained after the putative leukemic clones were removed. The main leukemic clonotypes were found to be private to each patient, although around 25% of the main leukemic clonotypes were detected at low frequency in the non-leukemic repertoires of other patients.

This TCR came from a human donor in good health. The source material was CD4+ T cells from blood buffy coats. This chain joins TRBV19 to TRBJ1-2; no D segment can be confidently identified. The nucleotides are TGTGCCAGTAGTATCCCCGCCGGCGGTGGCTACACCTTC. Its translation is CASSIPAGGGYTF.